This TCR beta chain was profiled in a study of beta chain features in type 1 diabetes. The whole isolated RNA underwent reverse transcription, so sequencing captured expressed TCRB transcripts. The protocol was immunoSEQ multiplex PCR, while the TCRdb copy is restricted to in-frame clones and leaves out a portion. Of 240,000 or so clones listed, less than 35% are singletons. Study-level points and caveats: Whether TCRB rearrangement is influenced by HLA type went unresolved here. When cDNA is sequenced, cells with high TCR expression could be over-represented.

CD45RO/CCR7/CD25/CD127/CD95/CD27 sorting isolated CD4+ naive, central memory, regulatory and stem cell-like memory cells. This clone showed up just a few times. Its antigen is not identified. Germline assignment: CDR1 LNHDA and CDR2 SQIVND (reference sequence). V lost 4 bases, J lost 1 base, and 9 bases stayed unmatched. The CDR3 consists of 16 residues. The specimen was central memory CD4+ T cells from blood. V gene TRBV19 combines with J gene TRBJ1-1; 7 nucleotides agree with TRBD1. The clonotype comes from a man aged 25 to 40 in good health. CDR3 in amino acids: CASSTTGFGRNTEAFF. CDR3 DNA: TGTGCCAGTAGTACGACAGGGTTCGGACGGAACACTGAAGCTTTCTTT. The complete variable domain, with remaining parts taken from reference TRBV19 and TRBJ1-1, reads DGGITQSPKYLFRKEGQNVTLSCEQNLNHDAMYWYRQDPGQGLRLIYYSQIVNDFQKGDIAEGYSVSREKKESFPLTVTSAQKNPTAFYLCASSTTGFGRNTEAFFGQGTRLTVV.